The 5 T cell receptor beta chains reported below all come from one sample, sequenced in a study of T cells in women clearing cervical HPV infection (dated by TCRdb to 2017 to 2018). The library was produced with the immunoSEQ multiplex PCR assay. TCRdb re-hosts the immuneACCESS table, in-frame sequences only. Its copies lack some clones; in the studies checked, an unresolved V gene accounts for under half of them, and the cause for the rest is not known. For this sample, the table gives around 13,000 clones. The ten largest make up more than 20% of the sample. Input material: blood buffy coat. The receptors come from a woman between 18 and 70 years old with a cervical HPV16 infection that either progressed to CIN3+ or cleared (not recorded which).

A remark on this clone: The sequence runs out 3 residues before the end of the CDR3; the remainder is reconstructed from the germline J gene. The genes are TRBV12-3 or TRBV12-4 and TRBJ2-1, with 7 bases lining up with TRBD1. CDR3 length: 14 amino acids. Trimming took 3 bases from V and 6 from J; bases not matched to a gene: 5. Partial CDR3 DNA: TGTGCCAGCAGTTTTAGGGCAGGGGGCAATGAG. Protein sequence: CASSFRAGGNE. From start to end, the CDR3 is CASSFRAGGNEQFF.

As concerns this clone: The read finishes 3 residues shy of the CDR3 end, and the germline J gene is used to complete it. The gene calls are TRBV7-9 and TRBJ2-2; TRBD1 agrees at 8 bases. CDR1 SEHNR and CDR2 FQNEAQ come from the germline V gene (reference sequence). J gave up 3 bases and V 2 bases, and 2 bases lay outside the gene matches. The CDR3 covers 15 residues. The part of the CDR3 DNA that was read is TGTGCCAGCAGCTTACTGACAGGGGACACCGGGGAG. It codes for CASSLLTGDTGE. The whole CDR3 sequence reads CASSLLTGDTGELFF.

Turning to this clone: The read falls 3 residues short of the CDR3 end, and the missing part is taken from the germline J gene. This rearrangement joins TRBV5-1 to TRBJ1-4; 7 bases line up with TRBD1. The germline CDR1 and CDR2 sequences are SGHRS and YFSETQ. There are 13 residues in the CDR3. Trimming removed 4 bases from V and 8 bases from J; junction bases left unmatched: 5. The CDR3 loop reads CASSLEDREKLFF. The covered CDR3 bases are TGCGCCAGCAGCCTGGAGGACAGGGAAAAA.

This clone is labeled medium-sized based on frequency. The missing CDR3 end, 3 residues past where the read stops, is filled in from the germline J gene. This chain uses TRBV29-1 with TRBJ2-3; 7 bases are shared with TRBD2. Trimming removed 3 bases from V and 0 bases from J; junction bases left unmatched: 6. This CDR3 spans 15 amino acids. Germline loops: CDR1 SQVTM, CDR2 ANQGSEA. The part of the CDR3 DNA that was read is TGCAGCGTTGACCCGTTAGCGGGCAGCACAGATACG. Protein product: CSVDPLAGSTDT. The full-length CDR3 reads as CSVDPLAGSTDTQYF.

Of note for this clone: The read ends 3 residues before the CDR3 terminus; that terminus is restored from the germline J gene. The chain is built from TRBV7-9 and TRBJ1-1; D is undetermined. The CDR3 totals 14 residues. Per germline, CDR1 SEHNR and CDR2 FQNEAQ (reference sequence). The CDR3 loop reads CASSLGLTAARAFF. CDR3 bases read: TGTGCCAGCAGCTTAGGCCTGACCGCGGCTCGG.